These 26 T cell receptor beta chains came from one sample sequenced in a study of T-cell memory formation after mild COVID-19. MiXCR, applied by TCRdb to the 5' RACE reads, yields one record per CDR3 protein. Here the sample spans hundreds of thousands of distinct CDR3 sequences, approximately 19% being singletons. The sequenced sample consisted of PBMCs or a T cell subset sorted from them (not recorded which). These receptors came from an adult woman who had mild COVID-19 (a few samples of this study predate the infection). Cell type and time point are not known.

The rearrangement joins TRBV10-3 to TRBJ1-2; the D gene is possibly TRBD1 (5 bases). This CDR3 comprises 14 residues. Trimming left V 2 bases short and J 2 bases short, with 9 bases between. The germline gives CDR1 ENHRY, CDR2 SYGVKD. Here the CDR3 reads CAISEGTGNYGYTF. DNA for the CDR3: TGTGCCATCAGTGAGGGGACGGGAAACTATGGCTACACCTTC.

This clonotype was counted many times. The chain joins TRBV7-9 to TRBJ2-4, with D uncertain. The CDR3 loop spans 14 amino acids. The V gene's germline CDR1 is SEHNR and CDR2 FQNEAQ (reference sequence). V lost 3 bases and J lost 3, with 9 bases in between. The CDR3 protein is CASSFGEDKNIQYF. Here the CDR3 DNA reads TGTGCCAGCAGCTTTGGGGAAGACAAAAACATTCAGTACTTC.

The chain employs TRBV24-1 and TRBJ2-5; tentative D call: TRBD1 (6 bases). The CDR3 contains 13 residues. Germline CDR1 reads KGHDR; CDR2 reads SFDVKD. V shed 5 bases and J shed 8 bases, with 14 bases lying between them. DNA for the CDR3: TGTGCCACCAGTGCCAGGACAGCTTTAACCCAGTACTTC. Protein product: CATSARTALTQYF.

V and J are TRBV5-1 and TRBJ2-4, with D possibly matching TRBD1 (6 bases). Germline CDR1 reads SGHRS; CDR2 reads YFSETQ. The CDR3 contains 18 residues. Between the trimmed V and J ends, which lost 0 bases and 0 bases, there was a span of 16 bases. The CDR3 DNA sequence: TGCGCCAGCAGCTTGGGTAGGGGCCAAGGGGGAGCCAAAAACATTCAGTACTTC. The encoded protein is CASSLGRGQGGAKNIQYF.

This clonotype was found a few times. This chain connects TRBV9 to TRBJ2-3, with 10 bases matching TRBD2. Germline V gene sequence: CDR1 SGDLS, CDR2 YYNGEE. V shed 4 bases, J shed 4 bases, and the junction held 12 bases outside the gene matches. The CDR3 spans 17 residues. In DNA form, the CDR3 reads TGTGCCAGCAGCCCCGCAGGGGGGACTAGCGTCTCAGATACGCAGTATTTT. Translating gives CASSPAGGTSVSDTQYF.

V and J are TRBV4-2 and TRBJ2-5, with 8 positions matching TRBD1. Germline V gene lookup returns CDR1 LGHNA and CDR2 YNFKEQ. With 5 bases clipped from V and 3 bases from J, the junction kept 5 bases outside the gene matches. This CDR3 has 14 amino acids. The CDR3 bases are TGTGCCAGCAGCAAGTTGACAGGGGAAGAGACCCAGTACTTC. Its protein is CASSKLTGEETQYF.

This clonotype was counted ten times or more. This rearrangement joins TRBV27 to TRBJ2-1, with D perhaps TRBD2 (6 bases). The V gene's germline CDR1 is MNHEY and CDR2 SMNVEV (reference sequence). The CDR3 consists of 15 residues. Deletions cut 2 bases from V and 4 bases from J, with 12 bases between. The CDR3 nucleotides are TGTGCCAGCAGTTTAATGGGCGGGGTGTACAATGAGCAGTTCTTC. Protein: CASSLMGGVYNEQFF.

The chain carries TRBV14 and TRBJ1-1; D is perhaps TRBD1 (5 bases). The CDR3 has 12 residues. The germline V gene encodes CDR1 SGHDN and CDR2 FVKESK. V lost 4 bases to trimming and J lost 11 bases, with 14 bases between them. CDR3 loop: CASSPLGRRAFF. CDR3 nucleotides: TGTGCCAGCAGCCCTCTGGGGCGGAGGGCTTTCTTT.

The chain is built from TRBV7-2 and TRBJ2-1; TRBD1 matches at 9 bases. V lost 3 bases to trimming and J lost 5 bases; unmatched junction nucleotides: 5. This CDR3 comprises 15 residues. Germline V CDR1 and CDR2: SGHTA, FQGNSA. The DNA for the CDR3 is TGTGCCAGCAGCTTCGGGACAGGGTGGAACAATGAGCAGTTCTTC. Protein product: CASSFGTGWNNEQFF. Combining the CDR3 with reference TRBV7-2 and TRBJ2-1 gives the whole variable domain GAGVSQSPSNKVTEKGKDVELRCDPISGHTALYWYRQSLGQGLEFLIYFQGNSAPDKSGLPSDRFSAERTGGSVSTLTIQRTQQEDSAVYLCASSFGTGWNNEQFFGPGTRLTVL.

The V gene is TRBV7-6, the J gene TRBJ2-1, with 14 bases matching TRBD2. The CDR3 has 16 amino acids. The trim removed 5 bases at V and 8 bases at J, leaving 8 bases unmatched. CDR1 and CDR2 (germline): SGHVS, FNYEAQ. The CDR3 DNA is TGTGCCAGCAGCACGGGACTAGCGGGAGCCCTGCATGAGCAGTTCTTC. Encoded protein: CASSTGLAGALHEQFF.

The chain joins TRBV5-1 to TRBJ1-1, with 8 bases lining up with TRBD1. The V gene's germline CDR1 is SGHRS and CDR2 YFSETQ. J was trimmed by 6 bases and V by 4 bases; bases with no gene match: 11. CDR3 length: 15 residues. DNA for the CDR3: TGCGCCAGCAGCCAGACGTCGGACAGGGCCGCTGAAGCTTTCTTT. Translation: CASSQTSDRAAEAFF.

This clonotype showed up just a few times. This chain joins TRBV2 and TRBJ1-6; D ambiguous. There are 13 residues in the CDR3. CDR1 and CDR2 from the germline V gene are SNHLY and FYNNEI. The V and J ends lost 8 bases and 7 bases respectively, with 12 bases between them. The CDR3 bases are TGTGCCAGCCAACAGACCGAAAATTCACCCCTCCACTTT. Protein: CASQQTENSPLHF. The full variable domain, rest sourced from reference TRBV2 and TRBJ1-6, is EPEVTQTPSHQVTQMGQEVILRCVPISNHLYFYWYRQILGQKVEFLVSFYNNEISEKSEIFDDQFSVERPDGSNFTLKIRSTKLEDSAMYFCASQQTENSPLHFGNGTRLTVT.

V gene TRBV5-5 combines with J gene TRBJ2-7; no definite D call. From germline, CDR1 is SGHKS and CDR2 YYEKEE (reference sequence). The CDR3 consists of 14 residues. Deletions cut 0 bases from V and 2 bases from J, with 9 bases between. CDR3 bases: TGTGCCAGCAGCTTGGATGGGTACACCTACGAGCAGTACTTC. Protein: CASSLDGYTYEQYF.

This chain joins TRBV15 and TRBJ2-3; D ambiguous. In germline, CDR1 is LNHNV, CDR2 YYDKDF (reference sequence). There are 18 residues in the CDR3. V was clipped by 2 bases and J by 6 bases, with 24 bases between them. CDR3 region: CATSRSTVGMTVADTQYF. The CDR3 DNA reads TGTGCCACCAGCAGATCTACAGTCGGCATGACCGTTGCCGATACGCAGTATTTT.

This clonotype showed up just a few times. V gene TRBV30 combines with J gene TRBJ2-2, with a tentative D call TRBD2 (7 bases). The germline CDR1 and CDR2 sequences are GTSNPN and SVGIG (reference sequence). The length of the CDR3 is 18 residues. V shed 5 bases and J shed 3 bases, with 25 bases lying between them. The CDR3: CAWRKDRGLAEHTGELFF. In DNA form, the CDR3 reads TGTGCCTGGCGGAAGGACCGGGGGCTAGCGGAGCACACCGGGGAGCTGTTTTTT.

The chain couples TRBV20-1 to TRBJ2-1, with a tentative D call TRBD2 (5 bases). Germline CDR1 is DFQATT and CDR2 is SNEGSKA (reference sequence). V was cut by 6 bases and J by 3 bases, with 12 bases left in between. The CDR3 is made up of 13 amino acids. CDR3 loop: CSARGFNYNEQFF. The CDR3 nucleotides read TGCAGTGCCCGGGGTTTCAACTACAATGAGCAGTTCTTC.

The chain carries TRBV7-3 and TRBJ2-5, with TRBD1 identical over 8 bases. Germline CDR1 SGHTA, CDR2 FQGTGA. Germline trimming cut 5 bases from V and 4 bases from J; bases unmatched to any gene: 6. The CDR3 spans 14 residues. The CDR3 loop is CASSPTGERETQYF. CDR3 bases: TGTGCCAGCAGCCCGACAGGGGAAAGAGAGACCCAGTACTTC.

This clonotype was counted at least ten times. The rearrangement joins TRBV5-1 to TRBJ2-5; 7 nucleotides align to TRBD2. Germline values: CDR1 SGHRS, CDR2 YFSETQ. CDR3 size: 18 residues. V gave up 2 bases and J gave up 0 bases; unmatched junction bases: 13. The DNA of the CDR3 is TGCGCCAGCAGCTTCCCCCCGCCGGGGGAGGGCCACCAAGAGACCCAGTACTTC. Translating it yields CASSFPPPGEGHQETQYF.

This clonotype was picked up a small number of times. J is TRBJ1-3 and V is TRBV5-1, with TRBD1 matching 7 bases. CDR3 length: 15 residues. Germline lookup yields CDR1 SGHRS and CDR2 YFSETQ. V lost 1 base, J lost 4 bases, and 5 bases stayed unmatched. The CDR3 DNA follows: TGCGCCAGCAGCTTGACAGGGGTGTTCGGAAACACCATATATTTT. Translating gives CASSLTGVFGNTIYF. Full variable domain (remainder filled in from reference TRBV5-1 and TRBJ1-3): KAGVTQTPRYLIKTRGQQVTLSCSPISGHRSVSWYQQTPGQGLQFLFEYFSETQRNKGNFPGRFSGRQFSNSRSEMNVSTLELGDSALYLCASSLTGVFGNTIYFGEGSWLTVV.

This clonotype was seen only a few times. The CDR3 loop is CASSPRTSGTNNEQFF. CDR3 bases: TGCGCCAGCAGTCCAAGGACTAGCGGGACAAACAATGAGCAGTTCTTC. V and J are TRBV5-1 and TRBJ2-1, with 12 positions matching TRBD2. Germline V gives CDR1 SGHRS, CDR2 YFSETQ. Trimming at V came to 5 bases and at J to 5 bases, leaving 8 bases not matched to a gene. The CDR3 consists of 16 residues.

The gene calls are TRBV19 and TRBJ2-7; 7 bases line up with TRBD1. The trim removed 4 bases at V and 5 bases at J, leaving 14 bases unmatched. Looked up from germline, CDR1 is LNHDA and CDR2 is SQIVND (reference sequence). This CDR3 is built from 16 residues. For the CDR3, the DNA is TGTGCCAGTAGTACGCTGTTCGACAGGGAAGTAAACGAGCAGTACTTC. It translates to CASSTLFDREVNEQYF.

The rearrangement joins TRBV7-3 to TRBJ2-3; weak D call: TRBD1 (6 bases). Trimming left V 5 bases short and J 3 bases short, with 21 bases between. Germline V gene sequence: CDR1 SGHTA, CDR2 FQGTGA. The CDR3 runs 17 residues. Here the CDR3 reads CASSLIGGQGYTDTQYF. The CDR3 DNA reads as TGTGCCAGCAGCCTAATCGGCGGCCAGGGGTATACAGATACGCAGTATTTT.

Only a few counts were recorded for this clonotype. For the CDR3, the DNA is TGTGCCAGCAGCTCCTATTCGAGGACTAGCGGGAGAAATGAGCAGTTCTTC. Translation: CASSSYSRTSGRNEQFF. The chain couples TRBV7-2 to TRBJ2-1; 13 bases align to TRBD2. This CDR3 spans 17 amino acids. V gave up 4 bases and J gave up 7 bases; unmatched junction bases: 10. The germline V gene has CDR1 SGHTA and CDR2 FQGNSA. Supplemented by reference TRBV7-2 and TRBJ2-1, the full variable domain reads GAGVSQSPSNKVTEKGKDVELRCDPISGHTALYWYRQSLGQGLEFLIYFQGNSAPDKSGLPSDRFSAERTGGSVSTLTIQRTQQEDSAVYLCASSSYSRTSGRNEQFFGPGTRLTVL.

There are many counts of this clonotype. The rearrangement links TRBV15 to TRBJ2-1; the match to TRBD1 covers 7 bases. The CDR3 extends over 14 amino acids. With 5 bases clipped from V and 4 bases from J, the junction kept 5 bases outside the gene matches. Germline lookup yields CDR1 LNHNV and CDR2 YYDKDF (reference sequence). CDR3 sequence reads: CATSGRGLYNEQFF. The CDR3 DNA sequence: TGTGCCACCAGCGGCAGGGGGTTATACAATGAGCAGTTCTTC.

This clonotype was observed a handful of times. The rearrangement joins TRBV2 to TRBJ2-2, with a tentative D call TRBD2 (7 bases). The CDR3 totals 14 residues. CDR1 is SNHLY, CDR2 FYNNEI, per germline. CDR3 DNA sequence: TGTGCGAAAGGGCGGGGGCGTGAAACCGGGGAGCTGTTTTTT. The encoded protein is CAKGRGRETGELFF.

The chain couples TRBV7-2 to TRBJ2-2; possible D gene TRBD1, 6 bases. Trimming shortened V by 7 bases and J by 7 bases, and 16 bases separated the two germline ends. CDR3 length: 14 amino acids. Per the germline V gene, CDR1 is SGHTA and CDR2 is FQGNSA. The CDR3 spells CASKGGLGIGELFF. DNA for the CDR3: TGTGCCAGCAAAGGGGGTTTGGGCATCGGGGAGCTGTTTTTT.